A single sample is the source of the 10 T cell receptor beta chains below, sequenced in a study of cytomegalovirus exposure and HLA in healthy donors. This PCR relied on a set of 60 Vbeta primers and 13 Jbeta primers. Method: immunoSEQ multiplex PCR; TCRdb's copy keeps in-frame clones and lacks some. The table records fewer than 150,000 clones, over 60% of them present only once. The specimen sequenced was PBMCs. These receptors all stem from a woman in her thirties or forties in good health and CMV-seropositive.

The CDR3 sequence: CASSQEGASSYNSPLHF. Written as DNA, the CDR3 is TGCGCCAGCAGCCAAGAAGGGGCGAGCTCCTATAATTCACCCCTCCACTTT. V usage is TRBV4-1 and J usage is TRBJ1-6, with TRBD1 as a possible D gene (5 bases). Trimming removed 0 bases at V and 0 bases at J, with 9 bases between. Germline lookup yields CDR1 MGHRA and CDR2 YSYEKL. The CDR3 totals 17 residues.

This chain joins TRBV5-4 and TRBJ2-3, with D possibly being TRBD1 (7 bases). Germline lookup yields CDR1 SGHNT and CDR2 YYREEE (reference sequence). V shed 8 bases and J shed 7 bases, with 26 bases lying between them. The CDR3 is 16 amino acids. The CDR3: CASSMTAGTDTHTQYF. CDR3 nucleotide sequence: TGTGCCAGTAGCATGACCGCGGGGACAGACACCCATACGCAGTATTTT.

This clone was seen only a few times. V usage is TRBV7-2 and J usage is TRBJ2-5, with a possible D match to TRBD1 (6 bases). CDR3 size: 14 residues. Germline V gene sequence: CDR1 SGHTA, CDR2 FQGNSA. V was pared by 5 bases and J by 1 base, with 11 bases between. The CDR3 region has the DNA TGTGCCAGCAGCCTCACAGGGTCCCAAGAGACCCAGTACTTC. Its protein is CASSLTGSQETQYF.

This chain uses TRBV9 with TRBJ2-7; 7 bases map to TRBD2. Trimming took 2 bases from V and 2 from J; bases not matched to a gene: 7. The CDR3 consists of 15 residues. CDR1 and CDR2 (germline): SGDLS, YYNGEE. CDR3: CASSVRGTGTYEQYF. The CDR3 nucleotides read TGTGCCAGCAGCGTGCGGGGGACGGGGACCTACGAGCAGTACTTC.

In its sample, this clone was seen a few times. J is TRBJ2-5 and V is TRBV15; 9 nucleotides match TRBD2. The CDR3 is made up of 16 amino acids. Germline CDR1 and CDR2: LNHNV and YYDKDF (reference sequence). V shed 1 base, J shed 4 bases, and the junction held 7 bases outside the gene matches. The CDR3 here is CATSRGGGGAAETQYF. CDR3 in DNA: TGTGCCACCAGCAGAGGTGGCGGGGGGGCCGCAGAGACCCAGTACTTC.

The V gene is TRBV9, the J gene TRBJ1-1, with no clear D. Germline V gives CDR1 SGDLS, CDR2 YYNGEE. This CDR3 spans 13 amino acids. V lost 1 base to trimming and J lost 0 bases, with 4 bases between them. CDR3 nucleotide sequence: TGTGCCAGCAGCGTAATTATGAACACTGAAGCTTTCTTT. Its translation: CASSVIMNTEAFF.

This clone was seen a single time. The chain carries TRBV2 and TRBJ1-4; tentatively, D is TRBD1 (5 bases). CDR1 and CDR2 (germline): SNHLY, FYNNEI. Trimming cost V 6 bases and J 5 bases, with 16 bases left between them. CDR3 length equals 15 residues. CDR3 sequence (DNA): TGTGCCAGCAGGGCCCTCGACAGTACGAATGAAAAACTGTTTTTT. The encoded protein is CASRALDSTNEKLFF.

V and J are TRBV9 and TRBJ1-4; 8 positions agree with TRBD1. The junction had 7 bases not matched to a gene; V was cut back by 2 bases and J by 7 bases. This CDR3 comprises 15 residues. CDR1 SGDLS and CDR2 YYNGEE come from the germline V gene. CDR3 DNA sequence: TGTGCCAGCAGCGTGTCCAGGGGGCGTTTTGAAAAACTGTTTTTT. This translates into CASSVSRGRFEKLFF. The full variable domain, completed using reference TRBV9 and TRBJ1-4, is DSGVTQTPKHLITATGQRVTLRCSPRSGDLSVYWYQQSLDQGLQFLIQYYNGEERAKGNILERFSAQQFPDLHSELNLSSLELGDSALYFCASSVSRGRFEKLFFGSGTQLSVL.

The chain is built from TRBV4-2 and TRBJ2-2; 7 nucleotides align to TRBD1. The germline V gene has CDR1 LGHNA and CDR2 YNFKEQ. V trimming: 1 base; J trimming: 2 bases; junction bases outside the gene matches: 7. The CDR3 length is 17 residues. The CDR3 DNA is TGTGCCAGCAGCCAAGTCTTTCAGGGGGACAACACCGGGGAGCTGTTTTTT. It is translated as CASSQVFQGDNTGELFF.

V is TRBV9 and J is TRBJ1-1; possible D gene TRBD1, 5 bases. The CDR3 spans 15 residues. V was pared by 0 bases and J by 0 bases, with 9 bases between. The germline V gene has CDR1 SGDLS and CDR2 YYNGEE. The CDR3 coding sequence is TGTGCCAGCAGCGTAGCCGCGGACATGAACACTGAAGCTTTCTTT. Translating it yields CASSVAADMNTEAFF.